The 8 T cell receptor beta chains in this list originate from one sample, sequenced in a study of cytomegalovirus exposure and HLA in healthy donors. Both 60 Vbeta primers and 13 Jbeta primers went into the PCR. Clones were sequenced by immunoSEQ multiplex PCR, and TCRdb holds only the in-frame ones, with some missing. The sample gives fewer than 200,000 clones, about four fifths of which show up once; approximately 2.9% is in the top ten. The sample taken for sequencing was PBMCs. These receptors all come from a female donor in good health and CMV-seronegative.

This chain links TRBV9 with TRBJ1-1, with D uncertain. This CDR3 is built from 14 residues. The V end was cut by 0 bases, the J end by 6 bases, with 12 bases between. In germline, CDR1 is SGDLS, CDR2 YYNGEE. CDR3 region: CASSVVGEYAEAFF. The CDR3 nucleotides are TGTGCCAGCAGCGTAGTTGGGGAGTACGCTGAAGCTTTCTTT.

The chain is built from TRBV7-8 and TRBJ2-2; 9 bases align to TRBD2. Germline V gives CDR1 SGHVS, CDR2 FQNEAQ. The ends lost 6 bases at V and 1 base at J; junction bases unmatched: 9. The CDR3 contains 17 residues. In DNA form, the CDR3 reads TGTGCCAGCAGGCCAGGCGGGACTAGCTGGAACACCGGGGAGCTGTTTTTT. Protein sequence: CASRPGGTSWNTGELFF.

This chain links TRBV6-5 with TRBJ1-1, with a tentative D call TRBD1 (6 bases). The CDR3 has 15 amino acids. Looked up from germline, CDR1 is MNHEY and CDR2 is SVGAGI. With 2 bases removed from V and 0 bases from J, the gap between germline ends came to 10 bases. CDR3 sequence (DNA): TGTGCCAGCAGTTACCGCGGACAGTTGAACACTGAAGCTTTCTTT. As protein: CASSYRGQLNTEAFF.

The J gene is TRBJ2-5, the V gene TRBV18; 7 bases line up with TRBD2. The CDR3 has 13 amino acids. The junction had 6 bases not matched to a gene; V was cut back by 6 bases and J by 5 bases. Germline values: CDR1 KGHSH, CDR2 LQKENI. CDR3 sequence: CASSERGGETQYF. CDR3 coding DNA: TGTGCCAGCTCGGAGCGGGGCGGCGAGACCCAGTACTTC.

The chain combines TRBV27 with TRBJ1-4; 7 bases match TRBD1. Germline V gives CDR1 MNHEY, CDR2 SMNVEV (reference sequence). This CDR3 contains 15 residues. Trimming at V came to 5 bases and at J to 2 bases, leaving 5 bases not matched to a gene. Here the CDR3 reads CASSQQGYTNEKLFF. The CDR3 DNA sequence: TGTGCCAGCAGTCAACAGGGGTATACTAATGAAAAACTGTTTTTT.

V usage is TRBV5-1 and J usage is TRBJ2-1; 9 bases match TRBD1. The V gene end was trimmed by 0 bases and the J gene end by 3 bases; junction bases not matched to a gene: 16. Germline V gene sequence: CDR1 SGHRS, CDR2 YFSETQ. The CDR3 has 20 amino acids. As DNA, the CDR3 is TGCGCCAGCAGCTTGGTAAGGGGACAGGGAAGGGTTCAGGGCTACAATGAGCAGTTCTTC. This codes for CASSLVRGQGRVQGYNEQFF. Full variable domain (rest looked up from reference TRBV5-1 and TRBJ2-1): KAGVTQTPRYLIKTRGQQVTLSCSPISGHRSVSWYQQTPGQGLQFLFEYFSETQRNKGNFPGRFSGRQFSNSRSEMNVSTLELGDSALYLCASSLVRGQGRVQGYNEQFFGPGTRLTVL.

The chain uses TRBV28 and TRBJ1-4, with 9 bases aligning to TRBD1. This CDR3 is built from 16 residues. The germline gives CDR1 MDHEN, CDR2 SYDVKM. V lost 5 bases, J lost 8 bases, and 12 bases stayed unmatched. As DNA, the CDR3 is TGTGCCAGCAGTCCCCCTGGACAGGGGTTAGTGGAAAAACTGTTTTTT. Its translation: CASSPPGQGLVEKLFF.

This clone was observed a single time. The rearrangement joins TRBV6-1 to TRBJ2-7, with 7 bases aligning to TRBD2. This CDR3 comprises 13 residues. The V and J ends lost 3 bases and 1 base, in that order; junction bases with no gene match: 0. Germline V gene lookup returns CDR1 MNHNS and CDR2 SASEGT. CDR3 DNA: TGTGCCAGCAGTGACGGGGGGTCCTACGAGCAGTACTTC. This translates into CASSDGGSYEQYF.